Here is one T cell receptor beta chain with its context. This sample was included in a study of cytomegalovirus exposure and HLA in healthy donors. The germline CDR1 and CDR2 sequences are SNHLY and FYNNEI. There are 13 residues in the CDR3. The J segment lost 4 bases and the V segment lost 6 bases, leaving 1 base of the junction unmatched. A multiplex PCR was run with 60 Vbeta primers and 13 Jbeta primers. Sequenced by immunoSEQ multiplex PCR; TCRdb stores in-frame clones only, minus some. This listing includes 150,000 to 200,000 clones. The sample consisted of PBMCs. The source is a man aged 30-40 years in good health and CMV-seronegative. The chain recombines TRBV2 with TRBJ2-1; 9 bases fit TRBD1. CDR3 sequence reads: CASRQGAYNEQFF. Here the CDR3 DNA reads TGTGCCAGCAGACAGGGGGCTTACAATGAGCAGTTCTTC.